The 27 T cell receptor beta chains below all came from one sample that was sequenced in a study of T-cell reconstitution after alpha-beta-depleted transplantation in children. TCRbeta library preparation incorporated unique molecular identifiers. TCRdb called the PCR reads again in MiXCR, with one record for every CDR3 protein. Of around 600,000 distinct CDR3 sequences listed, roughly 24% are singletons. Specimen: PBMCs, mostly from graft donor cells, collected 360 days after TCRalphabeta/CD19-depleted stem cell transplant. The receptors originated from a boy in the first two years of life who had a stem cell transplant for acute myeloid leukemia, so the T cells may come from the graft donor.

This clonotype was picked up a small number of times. The CDR3 DNA reads as TGTGCCACCAGTGATCCAGGGTTGAACCTAGAGACCCAGTACTTC. This sequence encodes CATSDPGLNLETQYF. The chain recombines TRBV24-1 with TRBJ2-5, with D maybe TRBD1 (5 bases). CDR1 is KGHDR and CDR2 is SFDVKD in the germline V gene. V dropped 3 bases and J dropped 4 bases, with 14 bases sitting between them. There are 15 residues in the CDR3.

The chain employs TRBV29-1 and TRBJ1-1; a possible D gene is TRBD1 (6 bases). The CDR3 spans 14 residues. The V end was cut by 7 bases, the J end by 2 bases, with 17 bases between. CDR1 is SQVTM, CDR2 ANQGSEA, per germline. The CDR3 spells CSGGGRGGNTEAFF. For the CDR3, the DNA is TGCAGCGGGGGGGGGCGAGGGGGAAACACTGAAGCTTTCTTT.

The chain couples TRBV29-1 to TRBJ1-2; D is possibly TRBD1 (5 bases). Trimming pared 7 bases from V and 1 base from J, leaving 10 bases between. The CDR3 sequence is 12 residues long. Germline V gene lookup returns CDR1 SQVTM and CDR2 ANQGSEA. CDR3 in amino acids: CSADSVNYGYTF. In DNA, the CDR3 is TGCAGCGCCGACAGCGTTAACTATGGCTACACCTTC.

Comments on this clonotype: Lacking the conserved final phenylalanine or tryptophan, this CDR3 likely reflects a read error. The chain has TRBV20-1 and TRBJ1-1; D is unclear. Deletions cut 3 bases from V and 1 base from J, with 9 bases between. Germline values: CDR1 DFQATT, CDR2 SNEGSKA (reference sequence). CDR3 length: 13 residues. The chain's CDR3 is CSARNQPNTEAFI. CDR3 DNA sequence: TGCAGTGCTAGGAACCAGCCGAACACTGAAGCTTTCATT.

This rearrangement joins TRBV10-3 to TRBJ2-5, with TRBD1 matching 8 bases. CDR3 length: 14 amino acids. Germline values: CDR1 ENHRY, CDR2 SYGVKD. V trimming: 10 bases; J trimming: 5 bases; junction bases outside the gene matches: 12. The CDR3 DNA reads TGTGCCACAGCGGTGACAGGGGTCGGCGAGACCCAGTACTTC. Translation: CATAVTGVGETQYF.

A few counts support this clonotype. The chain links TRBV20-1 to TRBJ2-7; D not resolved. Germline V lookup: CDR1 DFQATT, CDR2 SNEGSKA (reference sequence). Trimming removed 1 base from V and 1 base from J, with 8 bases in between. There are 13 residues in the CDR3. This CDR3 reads CSARGETSYEQYF. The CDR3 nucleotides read TGCAGTGCTAGAGGTGAAACATCCTACGAGCAGTACTTC.

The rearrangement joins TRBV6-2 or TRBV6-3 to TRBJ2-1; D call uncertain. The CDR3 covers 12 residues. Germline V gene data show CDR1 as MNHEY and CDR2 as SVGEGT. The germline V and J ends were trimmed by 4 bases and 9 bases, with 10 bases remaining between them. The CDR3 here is CASSFPFGEQFF. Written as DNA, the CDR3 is TGTGCCAGCAGTTTCCCCTTCGGTGAGCAGTTCTTC.

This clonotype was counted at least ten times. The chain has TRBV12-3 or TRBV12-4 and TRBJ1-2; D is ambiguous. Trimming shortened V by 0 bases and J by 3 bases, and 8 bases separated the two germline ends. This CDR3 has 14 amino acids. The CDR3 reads CASSLARLYYGYTF. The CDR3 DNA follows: TGTGCCAGCAGTTTAGCGCGGCTCTACTATGGCTACACCTTC.

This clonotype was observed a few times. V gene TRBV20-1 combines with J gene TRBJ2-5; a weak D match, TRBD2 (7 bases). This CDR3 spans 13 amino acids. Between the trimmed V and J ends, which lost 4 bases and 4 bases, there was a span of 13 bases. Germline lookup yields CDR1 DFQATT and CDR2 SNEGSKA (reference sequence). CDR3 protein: CSAIGLGGETQYF. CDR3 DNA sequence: TGCAGTGCTATCGGACTAGGGGGAGAGACCCAGTACTTC.

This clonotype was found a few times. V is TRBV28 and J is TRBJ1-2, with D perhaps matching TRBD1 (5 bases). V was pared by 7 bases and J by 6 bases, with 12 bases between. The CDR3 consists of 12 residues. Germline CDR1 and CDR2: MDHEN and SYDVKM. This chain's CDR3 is CASTSTEDGYTF. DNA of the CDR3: TGTGCCAGCACCTCGACAGAAGATGGCTACACCTTC.

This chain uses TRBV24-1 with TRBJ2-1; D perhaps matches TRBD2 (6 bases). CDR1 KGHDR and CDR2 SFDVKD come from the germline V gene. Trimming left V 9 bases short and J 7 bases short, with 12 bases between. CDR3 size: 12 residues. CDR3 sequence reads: CATGRDFNEQFF. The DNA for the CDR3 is TGTGCCACCGGCCGGGACTTTAATGAGCAGTTCTTC.

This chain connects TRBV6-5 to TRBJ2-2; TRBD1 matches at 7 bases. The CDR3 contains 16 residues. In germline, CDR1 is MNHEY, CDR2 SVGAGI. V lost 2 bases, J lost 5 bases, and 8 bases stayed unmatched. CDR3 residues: CASSYGDRVTTGELFF. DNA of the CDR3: TGTGCCAGCAGTTACGGTGACAGGGTAACTACCGGGGAGCTGTTTTTT.

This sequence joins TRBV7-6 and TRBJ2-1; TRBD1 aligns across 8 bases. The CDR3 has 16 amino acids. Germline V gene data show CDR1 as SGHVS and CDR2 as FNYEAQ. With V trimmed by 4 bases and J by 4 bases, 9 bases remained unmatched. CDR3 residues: CASSSTGQGRYNEQFF. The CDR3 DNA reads TGTGCCAGCAGCTCTACCGGACAGGGCCGATACAATGAGCAGTTCTTC.

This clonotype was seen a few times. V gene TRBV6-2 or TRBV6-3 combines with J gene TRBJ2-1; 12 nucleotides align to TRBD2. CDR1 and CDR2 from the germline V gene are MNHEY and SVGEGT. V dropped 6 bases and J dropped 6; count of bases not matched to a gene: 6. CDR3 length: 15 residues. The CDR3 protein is CASSKGLAGSNEQFF. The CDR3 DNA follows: TGTGCCAGCAGCAAAGGACTAGCGGGGTCCAATGAGCAGTTCTTC.

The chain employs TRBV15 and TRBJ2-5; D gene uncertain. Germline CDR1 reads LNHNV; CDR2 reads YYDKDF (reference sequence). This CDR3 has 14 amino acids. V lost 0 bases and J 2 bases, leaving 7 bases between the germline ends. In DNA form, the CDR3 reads TGTGCCACCAGCAGAGAAGGAATTCAAGAGACCCAGTACTTC. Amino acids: CATSREGIQETQYF.

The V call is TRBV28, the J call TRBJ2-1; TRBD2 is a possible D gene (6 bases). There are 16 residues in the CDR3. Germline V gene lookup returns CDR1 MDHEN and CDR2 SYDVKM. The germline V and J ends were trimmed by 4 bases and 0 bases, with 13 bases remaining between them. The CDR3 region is CASSSTQGLSYNEQFF. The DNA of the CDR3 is TGTGCCAGCAGTTCAACCCAGGGACTCTCCTACAATGAGCAGTTCTTC.

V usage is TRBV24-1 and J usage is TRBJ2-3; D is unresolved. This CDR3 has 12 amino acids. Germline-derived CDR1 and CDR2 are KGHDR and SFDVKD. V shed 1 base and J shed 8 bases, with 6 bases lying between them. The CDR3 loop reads CATSDLTSTQYF. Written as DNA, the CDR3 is TGTGCCACCAGTGATTTAACAAGTACGCAGTATTTT.

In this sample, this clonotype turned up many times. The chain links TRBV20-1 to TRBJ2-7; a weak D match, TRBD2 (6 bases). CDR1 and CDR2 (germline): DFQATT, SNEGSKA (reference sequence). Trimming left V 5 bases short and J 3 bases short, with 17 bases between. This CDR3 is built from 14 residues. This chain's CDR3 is CSASPRDLVYEQYF. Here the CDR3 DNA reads TGCAGTGCTTCACCCCGGGACTTAGTCTACGAGCAGTACTTC.

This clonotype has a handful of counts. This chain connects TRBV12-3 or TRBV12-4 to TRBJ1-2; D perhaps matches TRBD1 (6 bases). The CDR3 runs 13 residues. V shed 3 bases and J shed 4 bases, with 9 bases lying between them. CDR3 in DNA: TGTGCCAGCAGTTTTCCACAGGGCTATGGCTACACCTTC. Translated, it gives CASSFPQGYGYTF.

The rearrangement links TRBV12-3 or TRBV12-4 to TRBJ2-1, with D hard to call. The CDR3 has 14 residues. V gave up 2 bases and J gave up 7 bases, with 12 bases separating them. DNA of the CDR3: TGTGCCAGCAGTTTACTCCTATATCGGAATGAGCAGTTCTTC. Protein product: CASSLLLYRNEQFF.

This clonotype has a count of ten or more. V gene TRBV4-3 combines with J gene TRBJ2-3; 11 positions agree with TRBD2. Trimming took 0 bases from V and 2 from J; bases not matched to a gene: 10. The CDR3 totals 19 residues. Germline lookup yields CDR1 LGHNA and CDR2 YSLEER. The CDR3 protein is CASSQDFATSGDSTDTQYF. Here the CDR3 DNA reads TGCGCCAGCAGCCAAGATTTTGCGACTAGCGGGGACTCCACAGATACGCAGTATTTT.

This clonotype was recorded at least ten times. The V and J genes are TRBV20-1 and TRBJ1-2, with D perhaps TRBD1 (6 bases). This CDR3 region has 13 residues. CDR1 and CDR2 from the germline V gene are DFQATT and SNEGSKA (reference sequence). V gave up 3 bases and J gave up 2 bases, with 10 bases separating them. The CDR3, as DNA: TGCAGTGCTAGCCTCGGACAGAACTATGGCTACACCTTC. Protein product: CSASLGQNYGYTF.

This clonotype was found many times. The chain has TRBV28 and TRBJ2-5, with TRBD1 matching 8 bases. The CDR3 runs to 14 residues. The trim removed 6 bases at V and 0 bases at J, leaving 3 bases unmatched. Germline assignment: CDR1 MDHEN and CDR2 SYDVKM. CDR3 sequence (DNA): TGTGCCAGCAGGCCGACAGGGGACCAAGAGACCCAGTACTTC. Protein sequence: CASRPTGDQETQYF.

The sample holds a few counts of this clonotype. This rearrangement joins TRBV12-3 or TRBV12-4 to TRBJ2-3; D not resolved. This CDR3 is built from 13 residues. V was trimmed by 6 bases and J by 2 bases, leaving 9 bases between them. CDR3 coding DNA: TGTGCCAGCAGGCCAGAGCCCACAGATACGCAGTATTTT. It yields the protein CASRPEPTDTQYF.

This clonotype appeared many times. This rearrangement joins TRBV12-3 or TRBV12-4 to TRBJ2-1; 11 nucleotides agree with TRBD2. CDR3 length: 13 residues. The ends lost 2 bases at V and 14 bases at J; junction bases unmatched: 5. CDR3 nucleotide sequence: TGTGCCAGCAGTTTATCCCCGGGACTAGCGGAGTTCTTC. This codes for CASSLSPGLAEFF.

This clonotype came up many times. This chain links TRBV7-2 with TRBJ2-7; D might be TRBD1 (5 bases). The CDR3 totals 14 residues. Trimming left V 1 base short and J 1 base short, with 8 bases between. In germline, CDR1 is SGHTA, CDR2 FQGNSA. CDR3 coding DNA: TGTGCCAGCAGCTTAGACAGGTGGTCCTACGAGCAGTACTTC. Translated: CASSLDRWSYEQYF.

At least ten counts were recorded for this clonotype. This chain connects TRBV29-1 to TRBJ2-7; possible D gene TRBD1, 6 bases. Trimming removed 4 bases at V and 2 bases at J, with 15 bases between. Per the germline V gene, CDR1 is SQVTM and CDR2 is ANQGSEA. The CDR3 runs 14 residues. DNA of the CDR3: TGCAGCGTTGTAGGCAGGGGTTCGACCTACGAGCAGTACTTC. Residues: CSVVGRGSTYEQYF.